Each of the 27 T cell receptor beta chains below was sequenced from the same sample in a study of blood T cell repertoires in COVID-19. Sequencing used immunoSEQ multiplex PCR; TCRdb keeps in-frame clones, though not all of them. Found here are 180,000 or so clones, around 83% of them singletons; the top ten hold around 15%. The sample was PBMCs or T cells enriched from blood (not recorded which). Receptors were obtained from a man aged 50 or older who had recovered from COVID-19.

The V call is TRBV5-6, the J call TRBJ2-7, with 7 bases fitting TRBD1. Germline V gene lookup returns CDR1 SGHDT and CDR2 YYEEEE. The CDR3 spans 13 residues. V shed 7 bases, J shed 5 bases, and the junction held 9 bases outside the gene matches. CDR3 bases: TGTGCCAGCCGCCGGACAGGACTTGACGAGCAGTACTTC. It yields the protein CASRRTGLDEQYF.

The rearrangement joins TRBV7-9 to TRBJ2-7; maybe TRBD2 (6 bases). The CDR3 is 15 residues long. Germline V gives CDR1 SEHNR, CDR2 FQNEAQ (reference sequence). V gave up 4 bases and J gave up 6 bases, with 19 bases separating them. CDR3 loop: CASSSFTGGSPEQYF. Written as DNA, the CDR3 is TGTGCCAGCAGCTCGTTCACAGGAGGGTCTCCCGAGCAGTACTTC.

V is TRBV10-1 and J is TRBJ2-1, with D tentatively TRBD2 (5 bases). The germline V gene encodes CDR1 WNHNN and CDR2 SYGVQD (reference sequence). The V gene lost 0 bases and the J gene lost 13 bases, with 13 bases spanning the gap. CDR3 length: 13 amino acids. The CDR3 bases are TGCGCCAGCAGTGAGTCTGTACGGACTCTCCAGTTCTTC. Its translation: CASSESVRTLQFF.

The chain links TRBV2 to TRBJ1-3; a weak D match, TRBD1 (6 bases). The germline V gene encodes CDR1 SNHLY and CDR2 FYNNEI. Trimming shortened V by 6 bases and J by 0 bases, and 12 bases separated the two germline ends. The CDR3 is made up of 15 amino acids. DNA for the CDR3: TGTGCCAGCAGCCCACAGGGCCACTCTGGAAACACCATATATTTT. It translates to CASSPQGHSGNTIYF.

V is TRBV28 and J is TRBJ1-4; D unclear. CDR1 is MDHEN, CDR2 SYDVKM, per germline. This CDR3 contains 14 residues. The ends were cut back, 6 bases at V and 7 bases at J, with 15 bases in the middle. This CDR3 reads CASSHLQDVEKLFF. The CDR3 coding sequence is TGTGCCAGCAGCCATCTCCAGGATGTTGAAAAACTGTTTTTT.

The chain has TRBV5-8 and TRBJ2-7; TRBD1 might be the D (6 bases). Germline V gene data show CDR1 as SGHTS and CDR2 as YDEGEE. This CDR3 region has 16 residues. V gave up 3 bases and J gave up 0 bases, with 16 bases separating them. This CDR3 is CASSSSTGLRSYEQYF. The DNA of the CDR3 is TGTGCCAGCAGCTCGTCGACAGGCCTCCGCTCCTACGAGCAGTACTTC.

J is TRBJ2-3 and V is TRBV2; the match to TRBD2 covers 11 bases. V lost 2 bases to trimming and J lost 4 bases; unmatched junction nucleotides: 11. Germline CDR1 reads SNHLY; CDR2 reads FYNNEI. The CDR3 sequence is 18 residues long. CDR3 DNA sequence: TGTGCCAGCAGTGAAAATGGGTTAGCGGGGGGGCAGGCAGATACGCAGTATTTT. It encodes CASSENGLAGGQADTQYF.

V and J are TRBV30 and TRBJ1-2; D not certain. The ends were cut back, 0 bases at V and 5 bases at J, with 10 bases in the middle. The CDR3 extends over 13 amino acids. Germline V gene lookup returns CDR1 GTSNPN and CDR2 SVGIG (reference sequence). The DNA of the CDR3 is TGTGCCTGGAGTGTACGCGGGCCATATGGCTACACCTTC. Translated, it gives CAWSVRGPYGYTF.

This sequence joins TRBV11-1 and TRBJ1-1; D perhaps matches TRBD1 (5 bases). Germline CDR1 and CDR2: SGHAT and FQDESV (reference sequence). V was cut by 5 bases and J by 1 base, with 8 bases left in between. The CDR3 totals 13 residues. Here the CDR3 reads CASSVTGNTEAFF. CDR3 sequence (DNA): TGTGCCAGCAGCGTAACAGGGAACACTGAAGCTTTCTTT.

The rearrangement joins TRBV5-5 to TRBJ2-7; perhaps TRBD1 as D (6 bases). V lost 2 bases to trimming and J lost 3 bases, with 12 bases between them. The germline gives CDR1 SGHKS, CDR2 YYEKEE (reference sequence). CDR3 length equals 14 residues. The CDR3 DNA follows: TGTGCCAGCAGCTTCCTAACAGGGAGCTACGAGCAGTACTTC. This sequence encodes CASSFLTGSYEQYF.

The V and J genes are TRBV6-2 or TRBV6-3 and TRBJ2-7, with D possibly being TRBD2 (7 bases). Looked up from germline, CDR1 is MNHEY and CDR2 is SVGEGT. The CDR3 is 15 residues long. The V and J ends lost 2 bases and 3 bases respectively, with 14 bases between them. CDR3 nucleotide sequence: TGTGCCAGCAGTTACCCTTCCGGGGGGCGCTACGAGCAGTACTTC. Its protein product is CASSYPSGGRYEQYF.

This chain uses TRBV10-3 with TRBJ2-7; D might be TRBD1 (5 bases). The CDR3 spans 13 residues. Per germline, CDR1 ENHRY and CDR2 SYGVKD. The germline V and J ends were trimmed by 11 bases and 5 bases, with 19 bases remaining between them. The CDR3: CAARRAYSDEQYF. CDR3 bases: TGTGCCGCCCGCAGGGCATATTCGGACGAGCAGTACTTC.

The rearrangement links TRBV6-5 to TRBJ1-2; D not certain. The CDR3 runs to 14 residues. Germline V lookup: CDR1 MNHEY, CDR2 SVGAGI. The V end was cut by 1 base, the J end by 5 bases, with 11 bases between. The CDR3 DNA reads as TGTGCCAGCAGTTACTTAGACACCGGATATGGCTACACCTTC. It translates to CASSYLDTGYGYTF.

The chain links TRBV5-1 to TRBJ2-6, with D uncertain. The length of the CDR3 is 14 residues. V shed 3 bases and J shed 1 base, with 5 bases lying between them. The germline V gene encodes CDR1 SGHRS and CDR2 YFSETQ. CDR3 sequence reads: CASSSASGANVLTF. DNA for the CDR3: TGCGCCAGCAGCTCTGCGTCTGGGGCCAACGTCCTGACTTTC.

This chain uses TRBV6-1 with TRBJ1-1; possible D gene TRBD1, 6 bases. CDR3 length: 14 amino acids. Germline lookup yields CDR1 MNHNS and CDR2 SASEGT. Between the trimmed V and J ends, which lost 2 bases and 1 base, there was a span of 8 bases. CDR3 sequence: CASSESTGNTEAFF. The DNA for the CDR3 is TGTGCCAGCAGTGAATCGACAGGGAACACTGAAGCTTTCTTT.

In nucleotides, the CDR3 is TGTGCCAGCAGTCATGGGGCAGGGGGGAGCTATGGCTACACCTTC. Residues: CASSHGAGGSYGYTF. This chain links TRBV28 with TRBJ1-2; 7 nucleotides match TRBD1. The ends lost 5 bases at V and 4 bases at J; junction bases unmatched: 10. This CDR3 comprises 15 residues. Germline V lookup: CDR1 MDHEN, CDR2 SYDVKM.

The chain has TRBV19 and TRBJ2-7; D might be TRBD2 (7 bases). The CDR3 length is 15 residues. Germline CDR1 LNHDA, CDR2 SQIVND (reference sequence). V lost 1 base to trimming and J lost 4 bases, with 14 bases between them. The chain's CDR3 is CASSIARGATYEQYF. The CDR3 nucleotides are TGTGCCAGTAGTATAGCTCGGGGGGCGACTTACGAGCAGTACTTC.

This chain connects TRBV7-9 to TRBJ2-3, with 8 bases that match TRBD1. With V trimmed by 3 bases and J by 5 bases, 7 bases remained unmatched. The CDR3 is 15 residues long. The germline V gene encodes CDR1 SEHNR and CDR2 FQNEAQ (reference sequence). The CDR3 region is CASSFLQGDIDTQYF. The CDR3 DNA follows: TGTGCCAGCAGCTTTCTACAGGGGGACATAGATACGCAGTATTTT.

V gene TRBV6-1 combines with J gene TRBJ2-2; 10 bases line up with TRBD1. Trimming removed 3 bases from V and 2 bases from J; junction bases left unmatched: 3. The length of the CDR3 is 16 residues. Germline lookup yields CDR1 MNHNS and CDR2 SASEGT. Here the CDR3 reads CASSDRDRGNTGELFF. The DNA for the CDR3 is TGTGCCAGCAGTGACCGGGACAGGGGAAACACCGGGGAGCTGTTTTTT.

The chain couples TRBV6-2 or TRBV6-3 to TRBJ1-5; 9 bases fit TRBD1. V dropped 0 bases and J dropped 6; count of bases not matched to a gene: 3. Germline values: CDR1 MNHEY, CDR2 SVGEGT. CDR3 size: 15 residues. This CDR3 is CASSYSGQGGQPQHF. The CDR3, as DNA: TGTGCCAGCAGTTACTCGGGACAGGGAGGTCAGCCCCAGCATTTT.

This clone was counted once. This sequence joins TRBV3-1 (or the pseudogene TRBV3-2) and TRBJ1-1; 8 positions match TRBD1. Looked up from germline, CDR1 is LGHDT and CDR2 is YNNKEL (reference sequence). The length of the CDR3 is 16 residues. Losses at the gene ends were 0 bases for V and 1 base for J; bases not matched to a gene: 4. CDR3 amino acids: CASSQEGRGPNTEAFF. As DNA, the CDR3 is TGTGCCAGCAGCCAAGAAGGCAGGGGGCCGAACACTGAAGCTTTCTTT.

The chain joins TRBV6-2 or TRBV6-3 to TRBJ1-2; D ambiguous. Deletions cut 0 bases from V and 8 bases from J, with 10 bases between. Germline loops: CDR1 MNHEY, CDR2 SVGEGT. The CDR3 has 13 amino acids. The CDR3 is CASSYSGVRGYTF. The CDR3, as DNA: TGTGCCAGCAGTTACTCCGGGGTACGCGGCTACACCTTC.

The CDR3 nucleotides read TGTGCCAGCAGCCAAGATGGAGGTCAGCCCCAGCATTTT. This sequence encodes CASSQDGGQPQHF. The chain has TRBV3-1 (or the pseudogene TRBV3-2) and TRBJ1-5; no firm D call. Trimming left V 0 bases short and J 6 bases short, with 6 bases between. Germline V lookup: CDR1 LGHDT, CDR2 YNNKEL (reference sequence). The CDR3 runs to 13 residues.

This chain links TRBV7-9 with TRBJ2-4, with 7 bases aligning to TRBD1. The germline V gene encodes CDR1 SEHNR and CDR2 FQNEAQ (reference sequence). The CDR3 runs 13 residues. The ends lost 11 bases at V and 5 bases at J; junction bases unmatched: 9. CDR3 sequence: CAGQQGTENIQYF. The DNA of the CDR3 is TGTGCCGGTCAACAGGGGACGGAAAACATTCAGTACTTC.

The chain has TRBV30 and TRBJ1-1; TRBD1 is a possible D gene (6 bases). The germline V gene encodes CDR1 GTSNPN and CDR2 SVGIG (reference sequence). V was trimmed by 4 bases and J by 1 base, leaving 13 bases between them. The length of the CDR3 is 14 residues. DNA for the CDR3: TGTGCCTGGATTTACAGGGCTACGAACACTGAAGCTTTCTTT. Residues: CAWIYRATNTEAFF.

Here the CDR3 DNA reads TGTGCCAGCAGCTTAGGGTCAGGGCTCCACGAGCAGTACTTC. It is translated as CASSLGSGLHEQYF. This sequence joins TRBV7-9 and TRBJ2-7, with a tentative D call TRBD1 (5 bases). The CDR3 runs 14 residues. The germline V gene has CDR1 SEHNR and CDR2 FQNEAQ (reference sequence). Between the trimmed V and J ends, which lost 1 base and 5 bases, there was a span of 12 bases.

J is TRBJ1-5 and V is TRBV27; D may be TRBD1 (5 bases). The CDR3 sequence is 14 residues long. V lost 3 bases, J lost 6 bases, and 12 bases lay in between. From germline, CDR1 is MNHEY and CDR2 SMNVEV (reference sequence). The CDR3 region has the DNA TGTGCCAGCAGTTTTTGGGGCGGCTCTCAGCCCCAGCATTTT. Its translation: CASSFWGGSQPQHF.